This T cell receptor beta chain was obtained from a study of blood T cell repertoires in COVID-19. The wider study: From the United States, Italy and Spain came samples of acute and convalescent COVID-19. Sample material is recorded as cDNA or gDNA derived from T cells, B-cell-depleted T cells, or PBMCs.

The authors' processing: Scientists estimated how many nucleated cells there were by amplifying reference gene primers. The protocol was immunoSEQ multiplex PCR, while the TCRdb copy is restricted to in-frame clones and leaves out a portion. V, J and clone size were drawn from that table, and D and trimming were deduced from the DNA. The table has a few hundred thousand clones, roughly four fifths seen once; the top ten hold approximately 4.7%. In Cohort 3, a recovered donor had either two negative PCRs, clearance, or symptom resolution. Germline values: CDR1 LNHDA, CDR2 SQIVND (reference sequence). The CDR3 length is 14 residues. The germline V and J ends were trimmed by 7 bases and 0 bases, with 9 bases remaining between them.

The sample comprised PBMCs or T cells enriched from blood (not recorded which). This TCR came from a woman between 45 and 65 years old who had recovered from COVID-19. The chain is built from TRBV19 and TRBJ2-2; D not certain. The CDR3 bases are TGTGCCAGTAAACTGCACGCGAACACCGGGGAGCTGTTTTTT. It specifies CASKLHANTGELFF.